This entry is about one T cell receptor (beta chain). This entry is derived from a study of blood T cell repertoires in COVID-19. Per the study methods: Cell counts per sample came from amplifying reference gene primers. Data came from immunoSEQ multiplex PCR; TCRdb stores just in-frame clones and leaves some out. V, J and clone size are those of that table, while D and trimming were read from the DNA. The table shows 100,000 to 130,000 clones, with almost 85% occurring only once. V lost 0 bases and J lost 4, with 15 bases in between. The CDR3 sequence is 16 residues long. CDR1 and CDR2 (germline): LGHDT, YNNKEL (reference sequence).

This TCR was recovered from a human donor in a cohort sampled during active COVID-19. The V call is TRBV3-1 (or the pseudogene TRBV3-2), the J call TRBJ1-1; D is unclear. Sequencing was carried out using peripheral blood. The CDR3 reads CASSQDPGRVGTEAFF. The CDR3 region has the DNA TGTGCCAGCAGCCAAGATCCGGGGAGGGTTGGCACTGAAGCTTTCTTT.